This T cell receptor (beta chain) was documented in a study of PD-L1 blockade in urothelial cancer. The wider study: Researchers found blood samples held a median of approximately 150,000 T cells.

The data were produced by immunoSEQ multiplex PCR, yet TCRdb's version contains in-frame clones alone and is incomplete. The table lists 50,000 to 55,000 clones, over 65% of them singletons. Time point described: pretreatment peripheral blood. The receptor comes from a man between 50 and 59 years old with urothelial cancer. The sample consisted of PBMCs, taken around atezolizumab (anti-PD-L1) treatment.

The CDR3 region is CASSPDRKLYEQYF. In DNA, the CDR3 is TGTGCCAGCAGTCCCGACAGAAAACTATACGAGCAGTACTTC. The rearrangement uses TRBV27 and TRBJ2-7; the D gene is possibly TRBD1 (5 bases). Trimming left V 5 bases short and J 4 bases short, with 15 bases between. Germline V gene sequence: CDR1 MNHEY, CDR2 SMNVEV (reference sequence). CDR3 length: 14 residues.